This TCR beta chain was profiled in a study of graft-versus-host responses after intestinal transplantation. For the study at large: Anti-thymocyte globulin induction was given to all recipients, followed by tacrolimus and steroids for 2 to 4 years.

V shed 6 bases and J shed 2 bases, with 17 bases lying between them. CDR1 is MNHNY, CDR2 SVGAGI, per germline (reference sequence). The CDR3 is 16 residues long. The study's findings and limits: GvH clonotypes were identified within recipient marrow, with a subset emerging first in ileum or blood.

Details on this clone: Its cognate antigen is unknown.

Clones were sequenced by immunoSEQ multiplex PCR, and TCRdb holds only the in-frame ones, with some missing. Of roughly 130,000 clones detected, around 90% appear once; the ten largest clones hold around 0.2%. This chain connects TRBV6-6 to TRBJ1-5, with D perhaps matching TRBD1 (6 bases). The specimen was unstimulated CD4+ T cells sorted from spleen or lymph node cells, collected before intestinal transplant. The receptor's source is a human donor who received an intestinal transplant. This CDR3 reads CASREQGEMGNQPQHF. Written as DNA, the CDR3 is TGTGCCAGCAGGGAACAGGGTGAGATGGGCAATCAGCCCCAGCATTTT.